The 5 T cell receptor beta chains below were found in one sample sequenced in a study of response to subunit inactivated influenza vaccine. TCRdb re-derived calls from the RT-PCR reads in MiXCR, one entry per CDR3 protein. The sample has about 500,000 distinct CDR3 sequences, approximately 17% seen once. The starting material was CD4+ T cells sorted from PBMCs, obtained less than 30 months after vaccination. The receptors originated from a man aged 50-75 years who received an inactivated influenza vaccine.

This chain connects TRBV20-1 to TRBJ2-7; D may correspond to TRBD1 or TRBD2 (7 bases each). There are 10 residues in the CDR3. Trimming cost V 6 bases and J 12 bases, with 15 bases left between them. Germline V lookup: CDR1 DFQATT, CDR2 SNEGSKA (reference sequence). CDR3 residues: CSAEQGRGYF. The CDR3 nucleotides read TGCAGTGCCGAACAGGGGAGGGGGTACTTC.

The J gene is TRBJ2-3, the V gene TRBV7-9; 7 nucleotides align to TRBD1. J lost 4 bases, V lost 2 bases, and 3 bases had no gene match. Germline CDR1 and CDR2: SEHNR and FQNEAQ (reference sequence). The CDR3 spans 14 residues. The CDR3: CASSLNQGADTQYF. The CDR3 region has the DNA TGTGCCAGCAGCTTAAACCAGGGGGCAGATACGCAGTATTTT.

This chain connects TRBV11-1 to TRBJ2-1, with a tentative D call TRBD2 (5 bases). Trimming pared 5 bases from V and 6 bases from J, leaving 11 bases between. CDR1 and CDR2 from the germline V gene are SGHAT and FQDESV (reference sequence). CDR3 length: 13 amino acids. The CDR3 nucleotides are TGTGCCAGCAGCACTAGGCTCAGCAATGAGCAGTTCTTC. It codes for CASSTRLSNEQFF.

This clonotype has a count of ten or more. This chain links TRBV29-1 with TRBJ2-7, with D uncertain. CDR3 length: 11 residues. V dropped 4 bases and J dropped 5 bases, with 9 bases sitting between them. CDR1 SQVTM and CDR2 ANQGSEA come from the germline V gene. The CDR3 is CSVVLDHEQYF. The CDR3 DNA reads TGCAGCGTTGTGCTGGATCACGAGCAGTACTTC.

This clonotype was counted a few times. The chain is built from TRBV20-1 and TRBJ1-6; 7 nucleotides line up with TRBD1. V dropped 4 bases and J dropped 5; count of bases not matched to a gene: 8. The CDR3 is made up of 15 amino acids. CDR1 and CDR2 from the germline V gene are DFQATT and SNEGSKA (reference sequence). CDR3 DNA: TGCAGTGCTAAGCCTCCCGGGACAGATAATTCACCCCTCCACTTT. Translation: CSAKPPGTDNSPLHF.